This TCR beta chain was sequenced for a study of CD8+ T cells in alopecia areata. This clone has a handful of counts. Sequencing templates came from extracted RNA that was reverse transcribed into cDNA. Only in-frame clones appear in the TCRdb table, and some are missing; sequencing was by immunoSEQ multiplex PCR. The sample lists 150,000 or so clones; 80% to 90% were seen once. The sequences come from CD8+ T cells sorted from blood, collected at week 0. The sequence was collected from a human donor with alopecia areata.

The DNA of the CDR3 is TGTGCCAGCAGCTTATCAGTAAACACCGGGGAGCTGTTTTTT. It is translated as CASSLSVNTGELFF. This sequence joins TRBV7-9 and TRBJ2-2; D gene unclear. With 2 bases removed from V and 2 bases from J, the gap between germline ends came to 6 bases. Germline values: CDR1 SEHNR, CDR2 FQNEAQ (reference sequence). This CDR3 spans 14 amino acids.